The T cell receptor beta chain under discussion was sequenced for a study of response to subunit inactivated influenza vaccine. Findings of the study overall: The authors suggested that every seasonal influenza vaccination recruits few new T cells.

This clonotype was counted only a few times. The antigen is undetermined. Germline V gives CDR1 SEHNR, CDR2 FQNEAQ (reference sequence). The V end was cut by 5 bases, the J end by 0 bases, with 16 bases between. There are 16 residues in the CDR3. TCRdb re-analysed the RT-PCR reads in MiXCR, keeping a single row per CDR3 protein. The table lists more than 250,000 distinct CDR3 sequences, just over 20% of them singletons. This rearrangement joins TRBV7-9 to TRBJ1-1; a weak D match, TRBD1 (5 bases). The source is a man between 45 and 75 years old who received an inactivated influenza vaccine. The sample was PBMCs from blood, taken about 20 months after vaccination. The CDR3 is CASSEGWGRMNTEAFF. CDR3 coding DNA: TGTGCCAGCAGCGAGGGTTGGGGACGGATGAACACTGAAGCTTTCTTT.